One and the same sample provided the 30 T cell receptor beta chains below, sequenced in a study of blood T cell repertoires in COVID-19. TCRdb's copy holds only in-frame clones and misses some; the assay was immunoSEQ multiplex PCR. The top ten hold approximately 9.9% of the sample, which has 330,000 or so clones, about nine tenths seen once. Material for sequencing was peripheral blood. These receptors originate from a man aged 25-45 years with COVID-19, enrolled during active disease.

The V call is TRBV19, the J call TRBJ2-2; D possibly corresponds to TRBD1 (7 bases). This CDR3 contains 14 residues. Germline values: CDR1 LNHDA, CDR2 SQIVND (reference sequence). The ends were cut back, 10 bases at V and 1 base at J, with 13 bases in the middle. CDR3 nucleotide sequence: TGTGCCACCAGACAGGGAGGGAACACCGGGGAGCTGTTTTTT. Its protein product is CATRQGGNTGELFF.

CDR3 nucleotides: TGTGCCAGTAGTATGCGGGGTTCACCCCTCCACTTT. Amino acids: CASSMRGSPLHF. This chain links TRBV19 with TRBJ1-6; D is unresolved. CDR1 is LNHDA, CDR2 SQIVND, per germline (reference sequence). The CDR3 loop spans 12 amino acids. V was pared by 3 bases and J by 9 bases, with 6 bases between.

This rearrangement joins TRBV19 to TRBJ1-1, with TRBD1 matching over 10 bases. Germline CDR1 and CDR2: LNHDA and SQIVND (reference sequence). The CDR3 has 14 residues. The V and J ends lost 3 bases and 8 bases, in that order; junction bases with no gene match: 6. The CDR3 is CASSMSPGQGEAFF. As DNA, the CDR3 is TGTGCCAGTAGTATGTCTCCGGGACAGGGGGAAGCTTTCTTT.

This rearrangement joins TRBV3-1 (or the pseudogene TRBV3-2) to TRBJ2-3, with D possibly being TRBD2 (5 bases). CDR1 LGHDT and CDR2 YNNKEL come from the germline V gene (reference sequence). V gave up 7 bases and J gave up 7 bases, with 27 bases separating them. The CDR3 contains 17 residues. In DNA form, the CDR3 reads TGTGCCAGCACCCCCCACCCGGGCTCCCTTGCGGGTAATACGCAGTATTTT. Translated, it gives CASTPHPGSLAGNTQYF.

The CDR3 protein is CASSHGQGFNQPQHF. The DNA of the CDR3 is TGTGCCAGTAGTCACGGACAGGGATTCAATCAGCCCCAGCATTTT. The chain carries TRBV19 and TRBJ1-5; TRBD1 matches at 8 bases. The CDR3 sequence is 15 residues long. Germline V lookup: CDR1 LNHDA, CDR2 SQIVND (reference sequence). Losses at the gene ends were 5 bases for V and 3 bases for J; bases not matched to a gene: 6.

The chain has TRBV7-2 and TRBJ1-6, with TRBD1 identical over 10 bases. CDR3 length: 16 amino acids. The junction had 3 bases not matched to a gene; V was cut back by 1 base and J by 6 bases. Germline lookup yields CDR1 SGHTA and CDR2 FQGNSA. The chain's CDR3 is CASSLGQGASNSPLHF. The CDR3 DNA is TGTGCCAGCAGCTTAGGACAGGGGGCGAGTAATTCACCCCTCCACTTT.

This rearrangement joins TRBV7-9 to TRBJ2-5; D is unclear. Trimming stripped 2 bases from V and 2 bases from J, with 9 bases between. CDR1 SEHNR and CDR2 FQNEAQ come from the germline V gene (reference sequence). CDR3 length: 14 amino acids. In DNA form, the CDR3 reads TGTGCCAGCAGCTTAAGACAACCGCAAGAGACCCAGTACTTC. Amino acid sequence: CASSLRQPQETQYF.

Regarding this clone: At the DNA level, this CDR3 is encoded by other sequences in the same sample as well. This rearrangement joins TRBV5-6 to TRBJ2-5, with D uncertain. The CDR3 spans 13 residues. The germline V and J ends were trimmed by 0 bases and 3 bases, with 6 bases remaining between them. Germline values: CDR1 SGHDT, CDR2 YYEEEE. CDR3 protein: CASSLGTEETQYF. DNA of the CDR3: TGTGCCAGCAGCTTGGGCACAGAAGAGACCCAGTACTTC. Using reference TRBV5-6 and TRBJ2-5 for the parts outside the CDR3, the full variable domain is DAGVTQSPTHLIKTRGQQVTLRCSPKSGHDTVSWYQQALGQGPQFIFQYYEEEERQRGNFPDRFSGHQFPNYSSELNVNALLLGDSALYLCASSLGTEETQYFGPGTRLLVL.

The chain is built from TRBV1 and TRBJ2-2; the table assigns TRBD2, which was not confirmed against the DNA. TRBV1 is a pseudogene segment. The CDR3 loop spans 16 amino acids. The CDR3 DNA sequence: TGCACCAGCAGCCAAGTCGCGGGACTTTCCACCGGGGAGCTGTTTTTT. Amino acids: CTSSQVAGLSTGELFF.

The chain uses TRBV24-1 and TRBJ2-2, with 10 bases fitting TRBD1. There are 15 residues in the CDR3. With 5 bases clipped from V and 6 bases from J, the junction kept 5 bases outside the gene matches. Germline assignment: CDR1 KGHDR and CDR2 SFDVKD. The CDR3 is CATSGRDRGPGELFF. The CDR3 coding sequence is TGTGCCACCAGTGGACGGGACAGGGGACCCGGGGAGCTGTTTTTT.

The V and J genes are TRBV27 and TRBJ2-1; 9 bases are a match to TRBD2. The trim removed 6 bases at V and 1 base at J, leaving 7 bases unmatched. The germline gives CDR1 MNHEY, CDR2 SMNVEV (reference sequence). The CDR3 sequence is 16 residues long. The CDR3 sequence: CASRPETSGSYNEQFF. The CDR3, as DNA: TGTGCCAGCAGACCGGAAACTAGCGGGTCCTACAATGAGCAGTTCTTC.

The genes are TRBV5-4 and TRBJ2-7; TRBD2 aligns across 8 bases. In germline, CDR1 is SGHNT, CDR2 YYREEE (reference sequence). The CDR3 length is 13 residues. The V gene end was trimmed by 2 bases and the J gene end by 6 bases; junction bases not matched to a gene: 4. The CDR3 DNA sequence: TGTGCCAGCAGCTTCGGGGGGGCCTCCGAGCAGTACTTC. Translation: CASSFGGASEQYF.

The chain links TRBV19 to TRBJ2-7; 7 bases are a match to TRBD1. The CDR3 has 15 amino acids. J lost 3 bases, V lost 4 bases, and 9 bases had no gene match. Germline-derived CDR1 and CDR2 are LNHDA and SQIVND (reference sequence). The CDR3 nucleotides read TGTGCCAGTAGTAAGGTAGTGGGACAGAGCTACGAGCAGTACTTC. Translated: CASSKVVGQSYEQYF.

This clone was seen a handful of times. In DNA form, the CDR3 reads TGTGCCTGGTCCCTGGGGGGTGCTCATGGCTACACCTTC. As protein: CAWSLGGAHGYTF. The chain has TRBV30 and TRBJ1-2, with TRBD1 as a possible D gene (5 bases). V was trimmed by 5 bases and J by 6 bases, leaving 16 bases between them. The CDR3 is made up of 13 amino acids. Germline loops: CDR1 GTSNPN, CDR2 SVGIG (reference sequence).

The rearrangement joins TRBV6-2 or TRBV6-3 to TRBJ2-1; perhaps TRBD2 as D (6 bases). The CDR3 consists of 19 residues. The germline V and J ends were trimmed by 2 bases and 8 bases, with 28 bases remaining between them. Germline assignment: CDR1 MNHEY and CDR2 SVGEGT. The DNA of the CDR3 is TGTGCCAGCAGTTACCCTAGGGGCCGTAGCGGCGACAGTGGGGATGAGCAGTTCTTC. Translation: CASSYPRGRSGDSGDEQFF.

V gene TRBV2 combines with J gene TRBJ2-7, with D perhaps matching TRBD1 (5 bases). Deletions cut 6 bases from V and 7 bases from J, with 13 bases between. CDR3 size: 12 residues. Germline values: CDR1 SNHLY, CDR2 FYNNEI. CDR3 protein: CASRDTLGEQYF. CDR3 coding DNA: TGTGCCAGCAGGGACACCCTGGGGGAGCAGTACTTC.

This chain links TRBV18 with TRBJ1-4; 7 nucleotides agree with TRBD1. Per germline, CDR1 KGHSH and CDR2 LQKENI. J was trimmed by 5 bases and V by 3 bases; bases with no gene match: 3. The CDR3 is 14 amino acids. In DNA form, the CDR3 reads TGTGCCAGCTCACCTAGACAGGGAAATGAAAAACTGTTTTTT. It yields the protein CASSPRQGNEKLFF.

The J gene is TRBJ2-7, the V gene TRBV30; D may be TRBD2 (6 bases). V dropped 2 bases and J dropped 2 bases, with 13 bases sitting between them. This CDR3 contains 14 residues. CDR1 is GTSNPN and CDR2 is SVGIG in the germline V gene (reference sequence). CDR3 sequence (DNA): TGTGCCTGGAGTCGTGCGGGGAAGGCCTACGAGCAGTACTTC. Its protein product is CAWSRAGKAYEQYF.

The chain is built from TRBV11-2 and TRBJ1-1, with 7 bases lining up with TRBD1. Per the germline V gene, CDR1 is SGHAT and CDR2 is FQNNGV. The CDR3 is 12 amino acids. V lost 5 bases, J lost 8 bases, and 5 bases stayed unmatched. The CDR3 loop reads CASSPGTVEAFF. For the CDR3, the DNA is TGTGCCAGCAGCCCCGGGACAGTAGAAGCTTTCTTT.

This clone was observed a single time. This rearrangement joins TRBV5-6 to TRBJ1-1; tentatively, D is TRBD1 (6 bases). The CDR3 totals 15 residues. V lost 4 bases to trimming and J lost 3 bases, with 16 bases between them. Germline values: CDR1 SGHDT, CDR2 YYEEEE. CDR3 nucleotides: TGTGCCAGCAGCCCGGGGGGCAGGGGTTACACTGAAGCTTTCTTT. It translates to CASSPGGRGYTEAFF.

The V call is TRBV18, the J call TRBJ2-5; 9 bases are a match to TRBD2. The CDR3 is 15 amino acids. Germline values: CDR1 KGHSH, CDR2 LQKENI. V gave up 1 base and J gave up 4 bases; unmatched junction bases: 4. CDR3 nucleotide sequence: TGTGCCAGCTCACCACTTAGCGGGGGATTAGAGACCCAGTACTTC. Translating it yields CASSPLSGGLETQYF. The whole variable domain, filled in from reference TRBV18 and TRBJ2-5, reads NAGVMQNPRHLVRRRGQEARLRCSPMKGHSHVYWYRQLPEEGLKFMVYLQKENIIDESGMPKERFSAEFPKEGPSILRIQQVVRGDSAAYFCASSPLSGGLETQYFGPGTRLLVL.

The chain couples TRBV24-1 to TRBJ2-5; D might be TRBD1 (6 bases). Trimming took off 3 bases at V and 3 bases at J, with 16 bases between the two ends. This CDR3 has 16 residues. Germline V CDR1 and CDR2: KGHDR, SFDVKD. DNA for the CDR3: TGTGCCACCAGTGATCCCGGACAGTCGGGAAAAGAGACCCAGTACTTC. This translates into CATSDPGQSGKETQYF.

The chain employs TRBV6-5 and TRBJ1-1; D is unclear. Trimming took off 6 bases at V and 0 bases at J, with 2 bases between the two ends. Germline V CDR1 and CDR2: MNHEY, SVGAGI. The CDR3 runs 11 residues. CDR3 sequence: CASSMNTEAFF. In nucleotides, the CDR3 is TGTGCCAGCAGCATGAACACTGAAGCTTTCTTT.

The chain uses TRBV28 and TRBJ2-7, with D hard to call. Trimming cost V 3 bases and J 3 bases, with 15 bases left between them. Germline V lookup: CDR1 MDHEN, CDR2 SYDVKM. The CDR3 totals 15 residues. The CDR3 is CASSFSRFASYEQYF. The CDR3 nucleotides are TGTGCCAGCAGTTTTTCTCGATTCGCTAGCTACGAGCAGTACTTC.

CDR3 sequence reads: CASSRTDRVEQYF. For the CDR3, the DNA is TGTGCCAGCAGCAGGACTGACAGGGTCGAGCAGTACTTC. The chain is built from TRBV28 and TRBJ2-7, with TRBD1 matching 7 bases. Losses at the gene ends were 6 bases for V and 6 bases for J; bases not matched to a gene: 8. The CDR3 length is 13 residues. Germline assignment: CDR1 MDHEN and CDR2 SYDVKM.

The CDR3 DNA follows: TGTGCCAGCAGCGTCCGACTAGCGGGATTGTATGAGCAGTTCTTC. Translation gives CASSVRLAGLYEQFF. The chain has TRBV7-3 and TRBJ2-1; 11 bases fit TRBD2. The CDR3 has 15 residues. Germline CDR1 reads SGHTA; CDR2 reads FQGTGA. Losses at the gene ends were 5 bases for V and 8 bases for J; bases not matched to a gene: 8.

The rearrangement links TRBV7-9 to TRBJ1-6; no reliable D call. The length of the CDR3 is 15 residues. CDR1 SEHNR and CDR2 FQNEAQ come from the germline V gene (reference sequence). V lost 5 bases and J lost 5, with 13 bases in between. In DNA, the CDR3 is TGTGCCAGCAGCCCTATCCTGCCACATAATTCACCCCTCCACTTT. Protein product: CASSPILPHNSPLHF.

The chain links TRBV4-3 to TRBJ2-1; possible D gene TRBD2, 7 bases. The V end was cut by 0 bases, the J end by 4 bases, with 16 bases between. Germline assignment: CDR1 LGHNA and CDR2 YSLEER. The CDR3 is 17 amino acids. The CDR3 DNA reads as TGCGCCAGCAGCCAAGATGGTGCGGGGGCGGAATACAATGAGCAGTTCTTC. It specifies CASSQDGAGAEYNEQFF.

The chain uses TRBV20-1 and TRBJ1-1, with no clear D. Germline values: CDR1 DFQATT, CDR2 SNEGSKA (reference sequence). This CDR3 is 13 amino acids long. The V gene lost 3 bases and the J gene lost 0 bases, with 8 bases spanning the gap. The CDR3 region is CSASNSLNTEAFF. CDR3 in DNA: TGCAGTGCTAGTAACAGCCTGAACACTGAAGCTTTCTTT.

This chain uses TRBV24-1 with TRBJ2-2; 9 nucleotides match TRBD1. V was clipped by 4 bases and J by 5 bases; unmatched bases: 4. This CDR3 spans 15 amino acids. The germline V gene has CDR1 KGHDR and CDR2 SFDVKD. CDR3 protein: CATSEQGARTGELFF. The CDR3 bases are TGTGCCACCAGTGAACAGGGGGCGAGGACCGGGGAGCTGTTTTTT.